A single sample gave rise to the 19 T cell receptor beta chains below, sequenced in a study of T cells in Graves' hyperthyroidism and ophthalmopathy. The source material, RNA transcripts, was used to amplify TCR beta CDR3 regions. The TCR CDR3 was amplified in a first-round RT-PCR using the HTBI primer set. MiXCR, applied by TCRdb to the multiplex PCR reads, yields one record per CDR3 protein. The sample lists about 500,000 distinct CDR3 sequences; over 15% were seen once. The sequencing sample was made of blood. These receptors all come from a woman under 30 with Graves' hyperthyroidism.

This clonotype occurred a few times. J is TRBJ2-3 and V is TRBV19; possibly TRBD1 or TRBD2 for D (5 bases each). V was cut by 7 bases and J by 3 bases, with 17 bases left in between. The CDR3 is 15 residues long. The V gene's germline CDR1 is LNHDA and CDR2 SQIVND (reference sequence). The DNA for the CDR3 is TGTGCCAGTACCGATGGGTGGGGCGGGACAGATACGCAGTATTTT. Encoded protein: CASTDGWGGTDTQYF.

The table lists this clonotype with many counts. The gene calls are TRBV20-1 and TRBJ1-2; D is perhaps TRBD1 (6 bases). Germline CDR1 and CDR2: DFQATT and SNEGSKA (reference sequence). The V end lost 4 bases, the J end lost 3 bases, and 12 bases lay between the germline ends. CDR3 length: 13 amino acids. The CDR3 coding sequence is TGCAGTGCTATGACGGGACAAGACTATGGCTACACCTTC. Translated: CSAMTGQDYGYTF.

The table lists this clonotype with a few counts. The J gene is TRBJ2-7, the V gene TRBV6-1; the match to TRBD2 covers 11 bases. Germline assignment: CDR1 MNHNS and CDR2 SASEGT. V lost 7 bases to trimming and J lost 6 bases; unmatched junction nucleotides: 8. This CDR3 region has 14 residues. The CDR3 region is CASTTGTSGREQYF. CDR3 in DNA: TGTGCCAGCACCACCGGGACTAGCGGCCGCGAGCAGTACTTC.

Many counts were recorded for this clonotype. V is TRBV2 and J is TRBJ1-4; maybe TRBD1 (6 bases). Per the germline V gene, CDR1 is SNHLY and CDR2 is FYNNEI. The CDR3 runs to 15 residues. The V end lost 6 bases, the J end lost 1 base, and 12 bases lay between the germline ends. This CDR3 is CASRAAGVTNEKLFF. The DNA of the CDR3 is TGTGCCAGCAGGGCCGCAGGGGTAACTAATGAAAAACTGTTTTTT.

This clonotype appeared many times. The chain couples TRBV11-3 to TRBJ2-1; D is ambiguous. Germline CDR1 reads SGHNT; CDR2 reads YENEEA. The length of the CDR3 is 15 residues. The V end lost 7 bases, the J end lost 5 bases, and 18 bases lay between the germline ends. In nucleotides, the CDR3 is TGTGCCAGCAATTTGTTAACGTCTCGGGACAATGAGCAGTTCTTC. Amino acids: CASNLLTSRDNEQFF.

This clonotype was counted a few times. The chain uses TRBV4-3 and TRBJ2-3, with D unclear. The germline V gene has CDR1 LGHNA and CDR2 YSLEER. This CDR3 spans 14 amino acids. Trimming removed 0 bases from V and 1 base from J, with 5 bases in between. DNA for the CDR3: TGCGCCAGCAGCCAAGACTGGGGCACAGATACGCAGTATTTT. As protein: CASSQDWGTDTQYF.

The chain joins TRBV30 to TRBJ2-1; D unclear. CDR1 is GTSNPN, CDR2 SVGIG, per germline (reference sequence). V lost 3 bases to trimming and J lost 4 bases, with 10 bases between them. The CDR3 consists of 13 residues. CDR3 sequence: CAWRYGPYNEQFF. DNA for the CDR3: TGTGCCTGGAGGTACGGACCGTACAATGAGCAGTTCTTC.

J is TRBJ1-2 and V is TRBV28; D might be TRBD1 (5 bases). CDR1 MDHEN and CDR2 SYDVKM come from the germline V gene. Deletions cut 5 bases from V and 8 bases from J, with 24 bases between. CDR3 length: 16 amino acids. In DNA form, the CDR3 reads TGTGCCAGCAGTCCTCTAAACAGGATGGTAGCTGGAGGCTACACCTTC. Encoded protein: CASSPLNRMVAGGYTF.

This clonotype was recorded at least ten times. The chain combines TRBV6-5 with TRBJ1-2; D not certain. CDR3 length: 13 residues. Trimming shortened V by 2 bases and J by 2 bases, and 6 bases separated the two germline ends. CDR1 is MNHEY and CDR2 is SVGAGI in the germline V gene. CDR3: CASSYIVNYGYTF. CDR3 in DNA: TGTGCCAGCAGTTACATAGTCAACTATGGCTACACCTTC.

This clonotype was seen only a few times. The chain is built from TRBV10-3 and TRBJ2-7; 8 bases line up with TRBD2. The length of the CDR3 is 21 residues. Germline V gene lookup returns CDR1 ENHRY and CDR2 SYGVKD. The ends lost 0 bases at V and 0 bases at J; junction bases unmatched: 19. CDR3 in amino acids: CAISESLVTSGYARSSYEQYF. The CDR3 nucleotides read TGTGCCATCAGTGAGTCGTTAGTTACTAGCGGATACGCTAGGAGCTCCTACGAGCAGTACTTC.

Many counts were recorded for this clonotype. The CDR3 reads CASSVGGEKQTQYF. In DNA, the CDR3 is TGTGCCAGCAGCGTAGGAGGGGAAAAACAGACCCAGTACTTC. V gene TRBV9 combines with J gene TRBJ2-5; D could derive from TRBD1 or TRBD2 (5 bases each). Deletions cut 0 bases from V and 6 bases from J, with 12 bases between. Germline V gene lookup returns CDR1 SGDLS and CDR2 YYNGEE. CDR3 length: 14 residues. Combining the CDR3 with reference TRBV9 and TRBJ2-5 gives the whole variable domain DSGVTQTPKHLITATGQRVTLRCSPRSGDLSVYWYQQSLDQGLQFLIQYYNGEERAKGNILERFSAQQFPDLHSELNLSSLELGDSALYFCASSVGGEKQTQYFGPGTRLLVL.

This clonotype was seen many times. The chain employs TRBV28 and TRBJ2-5; 9 bases map to TRBD2. J lost 4 bases, V lost 7 bases, and 10 bases had no gene match. Germline-derived CDR1 and CDR2 are MDHEN and SYDVKM. This CDR3 comprises 15 residues. CDR3: CASTVAGAGGETQYF. The CDR3 DNA reads TGTGCCAGCACCGTAGCGGGAGCTGGGGGAGAGACCCAGTACTTC.

This clonotype was observed a handful of times. The genes are TRBV24-1 and TRBJ2-1; TRBD2 matches at 10 bases. Germline CDR1 is KGHDR and CDR2 is SFDVKD. The CDR3 contains 16 residues. V shed 2 bases and J 4 bases; nucleotides not matched to a gene: 4. This chain's CDR3 is CATSDSAGGIYNEQFF. CDR3 nucleotides: TGTGCCACCAGTGATTCAGCGGGAGGGATATACAATGAGCAGTTCTTC.

This clonotype was seen repeatedly, ten times or more. The chain carries TRBV7-9 and TRBJ1-5; no definite D call. V was cut by 5 bases and J by 0 bases, with 8 bases left in between. This CDR3 region has 14 residues. Per germline, CDR1 SEHNR and CDR2 FQNEAQ (reference sequence). The CDR3: CASSHENSNQPQHF. CDR3 DNA: TGTGCCAGCAGCCACGAGAATAGCAATCAGCCCCAGCATTTT.

This clonotype was detected a few times. The chain is built from TRBV5-1 and TRBJ2-7; 7 bases are a match to TRBD1. The germline CDR1 and CDR2 sequences are SGHRS and YFSETQ. The CDR3 is 16 residues long. Unmatched junction bases numbered 9, after V lost 0 bases and J lost 3 bases. The CDR3 here is CASSLGPGQHNYEQYF. DNA of the CDR3: TGCGCCAGCAGCTTGGGGCCGGGACAGCATAACTACGAGCAGTACTTC.

This chain uses TRBV19 with TRBJ2-2, with a tentative D call TRBD1 (5 bases). Germline CDR1 reads LNHDA; CDR2 reads SQIVND (reference sequence). There are 13 residues in the CDR3. Trimming shortened V by 6 bases and J by 5 bases, and 10 bases separated the two germline ends. CDR3 residues: CASRAGPTGELFF. Written as DNA, the CDR3 is TGTGCCAGTAGGGCAGGGCCGACCGGGGAGCTGTTTTTT.

This clonotype was recorded a few times. The chain joins TRBV28 to TRBJ2-2, with TRBD1 matching 7 bases. Germline CDR1 MDHEN, CDR2 SYDVKM. V gave up 6 bases and J gave up 2 bases; unmatched junction bases: 9. This CDR3 has 16 residues. The CDR3 is CASRMSGTANTGELFF. The CDR3 DNA is TGTGCCAGCAGAATGTCCGGGACAGCCAACACCGGGGAGCTGTTTTTT.

The rearrangement links TRBV2 to TRBJ2-4; D ambiguous. V was clipped by 4 bases and J by 5 bases, with 9 bases between them. CDR1 and CDR2 (germline): SNHLY, FYNNEI. The CDR3 has 13 residues. CDR3 DNA sequence: TGTGCCAGCAGTGCTAGTTCCCAAAACATTCAGTACTTC. It yields the protein CASSASSQNIQYF.

In this sample, this clonotype turned up many times. The chain carries TRBV11-2 and TRBJ2-2; no definite D call. Germline-derived CDR1 and CDR2 are SGHAT and FQNNGV. Trimming pared 5 bases from V and 0 bases from J, leaving 10 bases between. CDR3 size: 15 residues. CDR3 DNA sequence: TGTGCCAGCAGCCTGACTGTCGCGAACACCGGGGAGCTGTTTTTT. Its protein product is CASSLTVANTGELFF.